This T cell receptor beta chain came from a study of molecular identifiers for immune sequencing clone quantification. Whole-study results and caveats: Underestimated sizes of highly expanded clones could result from identical TCR molecules that share a barcode.

Many counts were recorded for this clonotype. Its antigen is still unknown. Trimming cost V 7 bases and J 2 bases, with 17 bases left between them. Germline-derived CDR1 and CDR2 are LNHDA and SQIVND (reference sequence). The CDR3 has 15 residues. In preparing bulk TCR libraries, previously described methods and listed TCR primers were used. MiXCR, run by TCRdb on the PCR reads, gives a single entry per CDR3 protein. The table records 250,000 to 350,000 distinct CDR3 sequences, around 21% of them present only once. The rearrangement joins TRBV19 to TRBJ1-1; D is possibly TRBD1 (6 bases). The TCR sequence derives from a human donor in good health. Some libraries in this study had Jurkat cell RNA spiked in. Sequencing was carried out using naive CD8+ T cells from blood, with Jurkat cell RNA spiked in. Regarding subset: FACS-sorted CD8+CD4-CCR7+CD45RA+ naive T cells. The CDR3 sequence is CASNTAQGINTEAFF. CDR3 DNA sequence: TGTGCCAGTAATACAGCCCAGGGGATTAACACTGAAGCTTTCTTT.